The 25 T cell receptor beta chains listed next were all sequenced from one sample in a study of Graves' ophthalmopathy and Graves' hyperthyroidism. RNA served as the template for amplifying TCR beta CDR3 regions. Amplification began with first-round RT-PCR using HTBI primers, then second-round multiplex PCR was performed. TCRdb re-derived calls from the multiplex PCR reads in MiXCR, one entry per CDR3 protein. The sample records fewer than 250,000 distinct CDR3 sequences, over 25% being singletons. Sequenced input: peripheral blood. The receptor set was obtained from a man in his fifties with Graves' ophthalmopathy.

This clonotype was counted many times. The chain recombines TRBV3-1 with TRBJ2-7; 13 bases are a match to TRBD2. V was pared by 3 bases and J by 4 bases, with 6 bases of the junction left unmatched. The CDR3 consists of 16 residues. The V gene's germline CDR1 is LGHDT and CDR2 YNNKEL (reference sequence). The CDR3 region has the DNA TGTGCCAGCAGCCACGCCGGGACTAGCGGGATTTACGAGCAGTACTTC. Amino acids: CASSHAGTSGIYEQYF.

At least ten counts were recorded for this clonotype. The chain employs TRBV11-2 and TRBJ2-5, with a possible D match to TRBD2 (6 bases). Germline lookup yields CDR1 SGHAT and CDR2 FQNNGV. CDR3 length: 15 amino acids. With 2 bases removed from V and 1 base from J, the gap between germline ends came to 11 bases. CDR3 region: CASSLSGLVQETQYF. CDR3 coding DNA: TGTGCCAGCAGCTTAAGCGGGCTCGTCCAAGAGACCCAGTACTTC.

This clonotype showed up just once. This rearrangement joins TRBV7-9 to TRBJ2-5; D is ambiguous. CDR3 length: 14 amino acids. Looked up from germline, CDR1 is SEHNR and CDR2 is FQNEAQ (reference sequence). V was shortened by 5 bases and J by 2 bases, with 12 bases between the two germline ends. The CDR3 DNA reads TGTGCCAGCAGCCGTCGTCAGTCGCAAGAGACCCAGTACTTC. Protein sequence: CASSRRQSQETQYF.

This clonotype was seen at least ten times. The V call is TRBV9, the J call TRBJ2-5; 8 bases line up with TRBD1. This CDR3 spans 14 amino acids. Trimming removed 10 bases from V and 2 bases from J; junction bases left unmatched: 10. Looked up from germline, CDR1 is SGDLS and CDR2 is YYNGEE. The CDR3 sequence is CASSQGTGQETQYF. As DNA, the CDR3 is TGTGCCTCCTCCCAGGGGACAGGACAAGAGACCCAGTACTTC.

This clonotype was detected many times. The rearrangement uses TRBV7-2 and TRBJ1-2; D gene ambiguous. This CDR3 is built from 14 residues. The germline V gene encodes CDR1 SGHTA and CDR2 FQGNSA. V was trimmed by 5 bases and J by 5 bases, leaving 15 bases between them. CDR3 coding DNA: TGTGCCAGCAGCCCCGGGGAAGCCTTTTATGGCTACACCTTC. It is translated as CASSPGEAFYGYTF.

Ten or more counts support this clonotype. The CDR3 DNA is TGTGCCAGCAGTCCTGAGACTAGCGGAATCTCCTACGAGCAGTACTTC. Translation gives CASSPETSGISYEQYF. The V gene is TRBV28, the J gene TRBJ2-7; TRBD2 matches 9 bases. The CDR3 loop spans 16 amino acids. In germline, CDR1 is MDHEN, CDR2 SYDVKM. J gave up 0 bases and V 5 bases, and 8 bases lay outside the gene matches.

This clonotype was observed many times. The V and J genes are TRBV19 and TRBJ2-7, with TRBD2 matching over 8 bases. V was pared by 3 bases and J by 3 bases, with 22 bases of the junction left unmatched. Germline loops: CDR1 LNHDA, CDR2 SQIVND (reference sequence). The CDR3 totals 20 residues. The CDR3 spells CASSIFAGGIGYDVLYEQYF. The CDR3 bases are TGTGCCAGTAGTATTTTTGCGGGAGGAATTGGCTACGATGTACTCTACGAGCAGTACTTC.

There are many counts of this clonotype. The V and J genes are TRBV11-2 and TRBJ2-2; tentatively, D is TRBD2 (6 bases). Trimming cost V 0 bases and J 4 bases, with 12 bases left between them. CDR1 is SGHAT, CDR2 FQNNGV, per germline. The CDR3 spans 16 residues. The DNA for the CDR3 is TGTGCCAGCAGCTTAGATAGTCTAGCGATCACCGGGGAGCTGTTTTTT. It specifies CASSLDSLAITGELFF.

This clonotype was seen many times. The CDR3 DNA reads TGTGCCAGCAGCAAATTGGCCGCCAGAGAGGACGAGCAGTACTTC. It is translated as CASSKLAAREDEQYF. The V call is TRBV7-9, the J call TRBJ2-7; D unresolved. The CDR3 consists of 15 residues. Between the trimmed V and J ends, which lost 5 bases and 5 bases, there was a span of 19 bases. Germline lookup yields CDR1 SEHNR and CDR2 FQNEAQ (reference sequence).

The V gene is TRBV29-1, the J gene TRBJ1-2; possibly TRBD1 for D (6 bases). Germline CDR1 is SQVTM and CDR2 is ANQGSEA. The CDR3 sequence is 13 residues long. Trimming stripped 4 bases from V and 4 bases from J, with 13 bases between. CDR3 protein: CSVVFRGGYGYTF. The CDR3 bases are TGCAGCGTTGTTTTCAGGGGAGGCTATGGCTACACCTTC. Using reference TRBV29-1 and TRBJ1-2 for the parts outside the CDR3, the full variable domain is SAVISQKPSRDICQRGTSLTIQCQVDSQVTMMFWYRQQPGQSLTLIATANQGSEATYESGFVIDKFPISRPNLTFSTLTVSNMSPEDSSIYLCSVVFRGGYGYTFGSGTRLTVV.

There are a few counts of this clonotype. DNA for the CDR3: TGCGCCAGCAGCTTGAATCCGCCTACCTACGAGCAGTACTTC. Protein sequence: CASSLNPPTYEQYF. The rearrangement links TRBV5-1 to TRBJ2-7, with D unclear. The CDR3 totals 14 residues. In germline, CDR1 is SGHRS, CDR2 YFSETQ. V was clipped by 1 base and J by 2 bases, with 10 bases between them.

The V gene is TRBV7-6, the J gene TRBJ2-5; D gene uncertain. CDR1 and CDR2 from the germline V gene are SGHVS and FNYEAQ. The CDR3 runs to 14 residues. Trimming cost V 1 base and J 5 bases, with 11 bases left between them. The CDR3 loop reads CASSLEGAPETQYF. CDR3 DNA sequence: TGTGCCAGCAGCTTAGAAGGTGCCCCGGAGACCCAGTACTTC.

This chain joins TRBV12-3 or TRBV12-4 and TRBJ2-7; TRBD2 is a possible D gene (6 bases). V lost 5 bases and J 3 bases, leaving 14 bases between the germline ends. The CDR3 is made up of 14 amino acids. As DNA, the CDR3 is TGTGCCAGCAGTCTGAGGGAGGTGGGCTACGAGCAGTACTTC. Translation: CASSLREVGYEQYF.

The sample holds a few counts of this clonotype. The chain employs TRBV6-5 and TRBJ1-1; D gene ambiguous. V lost 4 bases, J lost 5 bases, and 11 bases lay in between. This CDR3 comprises 13 residues. Germline V gene lookup returns CDR1 MNHEY and CDR2 SVGAGI. This CDR3 is CASSSLVRTEAFF. The CDR3 coding sequence is TGTGCCAGCAGTTCCCTGGTTCGGACTGAAGCTTTCTTT.

This clonotype occurred many times. The chain is built from TRBV15 and TRBJ2-7; the D is unclear. The CDR3 totals 14 residues. The V and J ends lost 0 bases and 0 bases respectively, with 6 bases between them. In germline, CDR1 is LNHNV, CDR2 YYDKDF (reference sequence). The CDR3 coding sequence is TGTGCCACCAGCAGAGAGGGCCTCTCCTACGAGCAGTACTTC. Encoded protein: CATSREGLSYEQYF.

This clonotype was recorded a few times. The chain joins TRBV7-2 to TRBJ1-2; D call uncertain. The CDR3 consists of 16 residues. V was trimmed by 2 bases and J by 7 bases, leaving 20 bases between them. Germline V CDR1 and CDR2: SGHTA, FQGNSA. As DNA, the CDR3 is TGTGCCAGCAGCTTAAATATCATCGGTCGCCTCGGTGGCTACACCTTC. It encodes CASSLNIIGRLGGYTF.

This clonotype showed up many times. V is TRBV7-2 and J is TRBJ2-7, with a weak D call TRBD2 (5 bases). Germline V gives CDR1 SGHTA, CDR2 FQGNSA. The CDR3 loop spans 17 amino acids. V shed 3 bases and J shed 5 bases, with 23 bases lying between them. In DNA, the CDR3 is TGTGCCAGCAGCTTCTTCACCTATGGACTTGTCGTGGACGAGCAGTACTTC. Protein product: CASSFFTYGLVVDEQYF. Drawing the rest from reference TRBV7-2 and TRBJ2-7, the complete variable domain is GAGVSQSPSNKVTEKGKDVELRCDPISGHTALYWYRQSLGQGLEFLIYFQGNSAPDKSGLPSDRFSAERTGGSVSTLTIQRTQQEDSAVYLCASSFFTYGLVVDEQYFGPGTRLTVT.

In this sample, this clonotype turned up many times. This chain uses TRBV7-2 with TRBJ2-5, with TRBD2 as a possible D gene (6 bases). Germline-derived CDR1 and CDR2 are SGHTA and FQGNSA. The CDR3 loop spans 16 amino acids. V gave up 2 bases and J gave up 0 bases, with 13 bases separating them. CDR3 protein: CASSLYFAGHQETQYF. The CDR3 DNA reads TGTGCCAGCAGCTTATACTTCGCGGGACACCAAGAGACCCAGTACTTC.

This clonotype was seen repeatedly, ten times or more. This chain joins TRBV6-4 and TRBJ2-2, with D uncertain. Trimming removed 3 bases at V and 5 bases at J, with 7 bases between. This CDR3 has 13 residues. Germline CDR1 and CDR2: MRHNA and SNTAGT. CDR3 protein: CASSETQTGELFF. The DNA of the CDR3 is TGTGCCAGCAGTGAAACTCAAACCGGGGAGCTGTTTTTT.

The table lists this clonotype with many counts. The rearrangement joins TRBV27 to TRBJ2-7; either TRBD1 or TRBD2 may supply D (5 bases each). Germline lookup yields CDR1 MNHEY and CDR2 SMNVEV (reference sequence). The CDR3 extends over 15 amino acids. Deletions cut 3 bases from V and 3 bases from J, with 15 bases between. The CDR3 reads CASSLGRARDYEQYF. CDR3 nucleotide sequence: TGTGCCAGCAGTTTGGGGCGGGCTCGCGACTACGAGCAGTACTTC.

This clonotype was counted many times. V gene TRBV7-9 combines with J gene TRBJ2-7; TRBD1 might be the D (5 bases). V shed 4 bases and J shed 0 bases, with 13 bases lying between them. The CDR3 spans 15 residues. Per the germline V gene, CDR1 is SEHNR and CDR2 is FQNEAQ (reference sequence). CDR3 sequence reads: CASSSLNRYSYEQYF. CDR3 coding DNA: TGTGCCAGCAGCTCCCTGAACAGGTACTCCTACGAGCAGTACTTC.

The chain links TRBV29-1 to TRBJ2-7; 10 bases line up with TRBD2. With V trimmed by 6 bases and J by 0 bases, 5 bases remained unmatched. CDR1 SQVTM and CDR2 ANQGSEA come from the germline V gene. The CDR3 contains 14 residues. This chain's CDR3 is CSVRPSGSSYEQYF. CDR3 nucleotide sequence: TGCAGCGTCCGCCCTAGCGGGAGCTCCTACGAGCAGTACTTC.

The gene calls are TRBV29-1 and TRBJ1-2; 8 bases fit TRBD1. The CDR3 runs 11 residues. Germline trimming cut 8 bases from V and 3 bases from J; bases unmatched to any gene: 2. The germline V gene encodes CDR1 SQVTM and CDR2 ANQGSEA. As DNA, the CDR3 is TGCAGCTTGGGACAGGACTATGGCTACACCTTC. Its translation: CSLGQDYGYTF.

This clonotype was detected ten times or more. The chain links TRBV6-2 or TRBV6-3 to TRBJ2-2, with 9 bases identical to TRBD1. The CDR3 has 17 residues. Germline CDR1 and CDR2: MNHEY and SVGEGT. The J segment lost 8 bases and the V segment lost 1 base, leaving 11 bases of the junction unmatched. DNA of the CDR3: TGTGCCAGCAGTTACTTCTTAATCGGACAGGGGAGTGGGGAGCTGTTTTTT. The encoded protein is CASSYFLIGQGSGELFF.

This clonotype was counted ten times or more. The chain joins TRBV6-1 to TRBJ1-6, with D possibly matching TRBD1 (6 bases). The CDR3 consists of 13 residues. Trimming cost V 8 bases and J 6 bases, with 11 bases left between them. Germline V gene data show CDR1 as MNHNS and CDR2 as SASEGT. CDR3 protein: CASQRGGNSPLHF. The CDR3 DNA follows: TGTGCCAGCCAGAGGGGGGGTAATTCACCCCTCCACTTT.